Listed below are T cell receptor beta chains from one sample, sequenced in a study of sequential checkpoint blockade in melanoma. The method was immunoSEQ multiplex PCR; TCRdb's version includes in-frame clones alone and lacks a portion of them. The sample contains approximately 20,000 clones, 73% of which appear only once. This specimen was CD8+ T cells sorted from blood (inferred from file names), taken from a patient given nivolumab and ipilimumab in sequence. These receptors all come from a human donor with melanoma. CDR3s include the opening cysteine and the closing phenylalanine or tryptophan. A D gene is named only where the DNA matches it firmly. Expanded clones get a size class; other rows say once, few or many, or leave the size out.

v_gene	d_gene	abundance	j_gene	CDR3nt	CDR3aa
TRBV7-9	-	-	TRBJ2-2	TGTGCCAGCTCTGGACTCTTTATAGCGAAGAACACCGGGGAGCTGTTTTTT	CASSGLFIAKNTGELFF
TRBV13	-	-	TRBJ1-2	TGTGCCAGCAGTCTCGGATCCGGGGAGAGGACCTTC	CASSLGSGERTF
TRBV7-9	TRBD1	few	TRBJ1-2	TGTGCCAGCAGCTTATCGGACAGGGGTAACTATGGCTACACCTTC	CASSLSDRGNYGYTF
TRBV10-3	-	-	TRBJ2-6	TGTGCCATCAGTAAGGGGTCCGGGGCCAACGTCCTGACTTTC	CAISKGSGANVLTF
TRBV5-6	-	-	TRBJ2-3	TGTGCGGGGGCTAGCGGATTCACAGATACGCAGTATTTT	CAGASGFTDTQYF
TRBV6-5	-	-	TRBJ1-1	TGTGCCAGCAGTTACGACCGGGAGACTTTCTTT	CASSYDRETFF
TRBV7-9	TRBD1	-	TRBJ2-2	TGTGCCAGCAGACCCGGACAGGGGCCCGGGGAGCTGTTTTTT	CASRPGQGPGELFF
TRBV27	TRBD1	-	TRBJ2-7	TGTGCCAGCAGGGAGGGGACAGGGGGCTCCTACGAGCAGTACTTC	CASREGTGGSYEQYF
TRBV27	TRBD2	-	TRBJ2-1	TGTGCCAGCAGTTTATCTTTAGCGGGGGGGCCGAATGAGCAGTTCTTC	CASSLSLAGGPNEQFF
TRBV28	-	once	TRBJ1-2	TGTGCCAGCAGCCAAGGAGGGATCTATGGCTACACCTTC	CASSQGGIYGYTF
TRBV9	TRBD1	-	TRBJ2-7	TGTGCCAGCAGCGTATTGATGCCGGGACAGAGGCTAAGGGCCTACGAGCAGTACTTC	CASSVLMPGQRLRAYEQYF
TRBV7-2	TRBD2	-	TRBJ2-7	TGTGCCAGCAGCTTGACTAGCGGAGTCTCCTACGAGCAGTACTTC	CASSLTSGVSYEQYF
TRBV14	TRBD2	few	TRBJ2-7	TGTGCCAGCAGCCTCGGTCGGCTAGCGGGGGATATTTCCTACGAGCAGTACTTC	CASSLGRLAGDISYEQYF
TRBV27	-	-	TRBJ2-7	TGTGCCAGCAGTTTGGCCCCGGACAGAATCTACGAGCAGTACTTC	CASSLAPDRIYEQYF
TRBV19	-	-	TRBJ2-2	TGTGCCAGTAGTTTAGGTTGGAGCTCCGGGGAGCTGTTTTTT	CASSLGWSSGELFF
TRBV5-6	-	-	TRBJ2-7	TGTGCCAGCAGCTTGGATGTCAACTCCTACGAGCAGTACTTC	CASSLDVNSYEQYF
TRBV11-2	TRBD1	-	TRBJ1-4	TGTGCCAGCAGCTTGGTAACAGGGGGCCTGGATGAAAAACTGTTTTTT	CASSLVTGGLDEKLFF
TRBV6-5	-	few	TRBJ2-4	TGTGCCAGCACGCGGAAAAACATTCAGTACTTC	CASTRKNIQYF
TRBV14	-	medium-sized	TRBJ1-2	TGTGCCAGCAGCCAAGATTGGGGGGGCGCCTTTGGCTACACCTTC	CASSQDWGGAFGYTF
TRBV28	TRBD1	-	TRBJ2-3	TGTGCCAGCAGTCCAGTCCCCAGGGACAGGGGTTCAGATACGCAGTATTTT	CASSPVPRDRGSDTQYF
TRBV7-9	-	-	TRBJ1-4	TGTGCCAGCAGTTATATAGATTCAACTAATGAAAAACTGTTTTTT	CASSYIDSTNEKLFF
TRBV7-2	TRBD2	few	TRBJ2-1	TGTGCCAGCAGCTTCCCGGCGGGAGGTTCATCGTACAATGAGCAGTTCTTC	CASSFPAGGSSYNEQFF
TRBV6-5	TRBD2	once	TRBJ2-3	TGTGCCAGCACACGGACTAGCGGGGAAAATACGCAGTATTTT	CASTRTSGENTQYF
TRBV29-1	TRBD1	-	TRBJ2-7	TGCAGCGTGGTCCCGGGACAGGGATCCTACGAGCAGTACTTC	CSVVPGQGSYEQYF
TRBV5-1	-	-	TRBJ1-1	TGCGCCAGCAGCTTGGGGAGGGGTCGGGACACTGAAGCTTTCTTT	CASSLGRGRDTEAFF
TRBV4-2	TRBD1	-	TRBJ1-2	TGTGCCAGCAGCCAAGATCGGGACAGGCGACCTAACTATGGCTACACCTTC	CASSQDRDRRPNYGYTF
TRBV7-8	TRBD2	-	TRBJ2-1	TGTGCCAGCTTAAGGACTAGCGGGAGCGACAATGAGCAGTTCTTC	CASLRTSGSDNEQFF
TRBV19	-	-	TRBJ1-1	TGTGCCAGTAGTAGGAACAGGGTAGGGAACACTGAAGCTTTCTTT	CASSRNRVGNTEAFF
TRBV7-6	TRBD1	few	TRBJ2-7	TGTGCCAGCAGCCCTCGGGACAGCGCCTACGAGCAGTACTTC	CASSPRDSAYEQYF
TRBV29-1	-	once	TRBJ2-3	TGCAGCGTTTTGCGGGGAAGGGGCACTAGCACAGATACGCAGTATTTT	CSVLRGRGTSTDTQYF
TRBV19	TRBD2	-	TRBJ2-1	TGTGCCAGCTCTTTAGCGGGGTCCTCCTACAATGAGCAGTTCTTC	CASSLAGSSYNEQFF
TRBV5-1	-	few	TRBJ1-1	TGCGCCAGCAGCTTGGCCAGGCACACTGAAGCTTTCTTT	CASSLARHTEAFF